These 5 T cell receptor beta chains were all obtained from the same sample, sequenced in a study of T cells after yellow fever vaccination. Via MiXCR, TCRdb re-called the 5' RACE reads, giving one row per CDR3 protein. The repertoire holds under 700,000 distinct CDR3 sequences, with around 16% as singletons. Sample: PBMCs, taken more than 4 days after the first yellow fever vaccination. These receptors came from a man younger than 30 who received the YFV17D yellow fever vaccine.

This clonotype was seen many times. V and J are TRBV7-9 and TRBJ2-1, with 12 bases matching TRBD2. The CDR3 is 17 amino acids. J lost 0 bases, V lost 4 bases, and 4 bases had no gene match. The germline gives CDR1 SEHNR, CDR2 FQNEAQ (reference sequence). The DNA for the CDR3 is TGTGCCAGCAGCTCCGGACTAGCGGGGCTCTCCTACAATGAGCAGTTCTTC. This encodes CASSSGLAGLSYNEQFF.

J is TRBJ2-1 and V is TRBV10-3, with a possible D match to TRBD1 (6 bases). CDR1 is ENHRY and CDR2 is SYGVKD in the germline V gene. Trimming stripped 2 bases from V and 0 bases from J, with 20 bases between. CDR3 length: 19 residues. CDR3 loop: CAISEPETGLASSYNEQFF. In nucleotides, the CDR3 is TGTGCCATCAGTGAGCCGGAAACAGGGCTCGCGAGCTCCTACAATGAGCAGTTCTTC.

The chain couples TRBV9 to TRBJ2-1, with 11 nucleotides matching TRBD2. The V gene end was trimmed by 3 bases and the J gene end by 14 bases; junction bases not matched to a gene: 10. Germline V gene sequence: CDR1 SGDLS, CDR2 YYNGEE. The CDR3 covers 14 residues. CDR3 in amino acids: CASSAFSGGAPEFF. In nucleotides, the CDR3 is TGTGCCAGCAGCGCTTTTAGCGGGGGGGCCCCGGAGTTCTTC. Full variable domain (missing parts from reference TRBV9 and TRBJ2-1): DSGVTQTPKHLITATGQRVTLRCSPRSGDLSVYWYQQSLDQGLQFLIQYYNGEERAKGNILERFSAQQFPDLHSELNLSSLELGDSALYFCASSAFSGGAPEFFGPGTRLTVL.

This clonotype has more than one count but fewer than ten. The genes are TRBV29-1 and TRBJ1-4, with unresolved D. The CDR3 spans 12 residues. Germline V lookup: CDR1 SQVTM, CDR2 ANQGSEA. The V and J ends lost 4 bases and 4 bases respectively, with 7 bases between them. CDR3 amino acids: CSVGPSNEKLFF. The CDR3 region has the DNA TGCAGCGTTGGACCGAGTAATGAAAAACTGTTTTTT.

The chain joins TRBV7-9 to TRBJ2-5; a weak D match, TRBD1 (5 bases). The CDR3 has 12 amino acids. Germline V lookup: CDR1 SEHNR, CDR2 FQNEAQ (reference sequence). Trimming removed 7 bases at V and 7 bases at J, with 13 bases between. This CDR3 is CASNPGSGTQYF. CDR3 nucleotides: TGTGCCAGCAACCCAGGGTCCGGGACCCAGTACTTC.